The 4 T cell receptor beta chains given below trace back to one sample, sequenced in a study of radiotherapy plus CTLA-4 blockade in lung cancer. Produced via immunoSEQ multiplex PCR; TCRdb's table is partial and in-frame only. The data hold 85,000 to 100,000 clones, with around nine tenths observed a single time. This specimen consisted of peripheral blood, obtained from a patient treated with radiotherapy plus ipilimumab. The source is a human donor with non-small cell lung cancer that progressed on radiotherapy plus ipilimumab.

The chain employs TRBV5-6 and TRBJ2-1; perhaps TRBD1 as D (5 bases). There are 14 residues in the CDR3. The germline V and J ends were trimmed by 6 bases and 2 bases, with 12 bases remaining between them. From germline, CDR1 is SGHDT and CDR2 YYEEEE. CDR3 coding DNA: TGTGCCAGCATCCCCAGGGCAGCCTACAATGAGCAGTTCTTC. It translates to CASIPRAAYNEQFF.

This chain links TRBV30 with TRBJ2-3; the match to TRBD1 covers 7 bases. Germline trimming cut 5 bases from V and 11 bases from J; bases unmatched to any gene: 7. CDR1 and CDR2 (germline): GTSNPN, SVGIG (reference sequence). The CDR3 spans 11 residues. The CDR3 DNA is TGTGCCTGGGAACAGGGGTGGGGGCAGTATTTT. It is translated as CAWEQGWGQYF.

The V call is TRBV7-2, the J call TRBJ2-1, with TRBD2 matching 9 bases. This CDR3 has 18 residues. The germline V gene has CDR1 SGHTA and CDR2 FQGNSA. V shed 3 bases and J 10 bases; nucleotides not matched to a gene: 19. The CDR3 protein is CASSFTTLTGTSKVEQFF. As DNA, the CDR3 is TGTGCCAGCAGCTTTACTACACTTACCGGGACTAGCAAGGTGGAGCAGTTCTTC. The full variable domain, in which reference TRBV7-2 and TRBJ2-1 provide the parts outside the CDR3, is GAGVSQSPSNKVTEKGKDVELRCDPISGHTALYWYRQSLGQGLEFLIYFQGNSAPDKSGLPSDRFSAERTGGSVSTLTIQRTQQEDSAVYLCASSFTTLTGTSKVEQFFGPGTRLTVL.

This chain uses TRBV29-1 with TRBJ2-3; D is undetermined. Germline V gene sequence: CDR1 SQVTM, CDR2 ANQGSEA. The CDR3 has 16 residues. The V and J ends lost 1 base and 0 bases respectively, with 14 bases between them. The CDR3 region has the DNA TGCAGCGTTGAAGGGATGTATCATCTTAGCACAGATACGCAGTATTTT. The encoded protein is CSVEGMYHLSTDTQYF.